This T cell receptor beta chain derives from a study of T-cell memory formation after mild COVID-19. Looking at the study overall: Largely donor-specific TCR clusters were found. Whole-study findings and limits: Later expanders leaned CD4+, whereas day 15 to 85 contracting clones were balanced CD4/CD8. In pre-infection memory, a portion of responding clones appeared, which suggested that cross-reactive memory joined. Specificity for SARS-CoV-2 was not confirmed among the second-wave clones peaking on day 37.

V shed 2 bases and J shed 7 bases, with 8 bases lying between them. The CDR3 sequence is 13 residues long. Germline values: CDR1 SGHVS, CDR2 FNYEAQ. This clonotype turned up a few times. The antigen is not known. TCRdb re-called the 5' RACE reads through MiXCR, storing one row per CDR3 protein. Among approximately 560,000 distinct CDR3 sequences listed, around 16% were seen once. This receptor was identified in an adult woman who had mild COVID-19 (a few samples of this study predate the infection). Cell type and time point are not known. V usage is TRBV7-6 and J usage is TRBJ1-4; no firm D call. The sample taken for sequencing was PBMCs or a T cell subset sorted from them (not recorded which). CDR3 in amino acids: CASSLSAAEKLFF. The CDR3 region has the DNA TGTGCCAGCAGCTTATCAGCGGCTGAAAAACTGTTTTTT. The full variable domain, with the rest looked up from reference TRBV7-6 and TRBJ1-4, is GAGVSQSPRYKVTKRGQDVALRCDPISGHVSLYWYRQALGQGPEFLTYFNYEAQQDKSGLPNDRFSAERPEGSISTLTIQRTEQRDSAMYRCASSLSAAEKLFFGSGTQLSVL.